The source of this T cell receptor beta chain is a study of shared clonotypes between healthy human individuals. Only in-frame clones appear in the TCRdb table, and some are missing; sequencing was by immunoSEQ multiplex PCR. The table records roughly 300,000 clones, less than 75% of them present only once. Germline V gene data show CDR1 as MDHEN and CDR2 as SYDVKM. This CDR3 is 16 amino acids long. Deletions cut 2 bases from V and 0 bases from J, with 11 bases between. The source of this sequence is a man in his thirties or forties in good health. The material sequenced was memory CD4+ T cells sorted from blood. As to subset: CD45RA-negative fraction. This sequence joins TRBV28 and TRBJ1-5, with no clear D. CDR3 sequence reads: CASSLIQRISNQPQHF. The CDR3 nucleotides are TGTGCCAGCAGTTTAATCCAGAGGATTAGCAATCAGCCCCAGCATTTT.